This T cell receptor (beta chain) appears in the sequencing data of a study of technical replicates of blood from several donors. The assay was immunoSEQ multiplex PCR, and TCRdb's table has in-frame clones only and misses some. Among about 18,000 clones listed, 82% were seen once. Between the trimmed V and J ends, which lost 3 bases and 9 bases, there was a span of 12 bases. CDR1 is KGHSH, CDR2 LQKENI, per germline. The CDR3 contains 14 residues. The sample was PBMCs. The gene calls are TRBV18 and TRBJ1-6; D is possibly TRBD1 (5 bases). The TCR comes from a human donor in good health. Some clones in this sample may be carry-over from other donors' samples. Written as DNA, the CDR3 is TGTGCCAGCTCACCGGGGCAGCCCCTTTCACCCCTCCACTTT. It translates to CASSPGQPLSPLHF.